This T cell receptor beta chain was recorded in a study of vaccination and CD4 T cells after COVID-19. The wider study: Each of the control cultures got a CEFX pool, an HIV-1 Nef pool, or no peptide.

Cultured CD4+ T-cell DNA underwent Oncomine TCR Beta short-read sequencing. TCRdb itself ran the PCR reads through MiXCR, one entry per CDR3 protein. In the table there are 13,000 to 15,000 distinct CDR3 sequences, over 60% of which are singletons. About this clonotype itself: What it binds is not known.

Documented treatment: approximately 11-day PBMC culture with coronavirus spike peptide pools or control peptides (ViraFEST assay). The CDR3 length is 13 residues. Deletions cut 0 bases from V and 3 bases from J, with 8 bases between. The germline CDR1 and CDR2 sequences are DFQATT and SNEGSKA (reference sequence). V gene TRBV20-1 combines with J gene TRBJ2-5, with D unclear. The receptor's source is a human donor who had recovered from COVID-19. The sequenced sample was CD4+ T cells from blood, cultured in vitro. The CDR3: CSARDNYKETQYF. As DNA, the CDR3 is TGCAGTGCTAGAGATAACTACAAAGAGACCCAGTACTTC.